The next 11 T cell receptor beta chains were all read from a single sample in a study of identical twins. Each CDR3 protein is one row after TCRdb ran MiXCR on the 5' RACE reads. This table has roughly 690,000 distinct CDR3 sequences, 5.5% to 7.5% appearing once. The sequencing input was naive T cells sorted from blood. The receptors come from a man younger than 35 in good health.

Here the CDR3 reads CSASGTGKETQYF. CDR3 nucleotide sequence: TGCAGTGCTTCTGGGACAGGGAAAGAGACCCAGTACTTC. The chain carries TRBV20-1 and TRBJ2-5; 9 bases fit TRBD1. V shed 5 bases and J 3 bases; nucleotides not matched to a gene: 4. CDR3 length equals 13 residues. Germline CDR1 and CDR2: DFQATT and SNEGSKA (reference sequence).

This clonotype was counted many times. This CDR3 is CSARNVGTLGYF. The CDR3 DNA is TGCAGTGCTCGAAACGTAGGGACCCTCGGGTACTTC. J is TRBJ2-5 and V is TRBV20-1, with D tentatively TRBD1 or TRBD2 (5 bases each). Germline values: CDR1 DFQATT, CDR2 SNEGSKA (reference sequence). The V and J ends lost 5 bases and 13 bases respectively, with 20 bases between them. The CDR3 covers 12 residues.

This clonotype was observed at least ten times. This sequence joins TRBV5-1 and TRBJ2-1; D perhaps matches TRBD1 (5 bases). Per the germline V gene, CDR1 is SGHRS and CDR2 is YFSETQ. The CDR3 length is 12 residues. Between the trimmed V and J ends, which lost 0 bases and 14 bases, there was a span of 12 bases. CDR3 amino acids: CASSLEGVVEFF. The CDR3 nucleotides are TGCGCCAGCAGCTTGGAAGGGGTGGTAGAGTTCTTC.

This clonotype was found many times. The chain combines TRBV20-1 with TRBJ2-1, with 12 nucleotides matching TRBD2. The CDR3 has 16 amino acids. Germline CDR1 is DFQATT and CDR2 is SNEGSKA (reference sequence). V lost 2 bases, J lost 4 bases, and 6 bases stayed unmatched. The CDR3 protein is CSARMWTSGAYNEQFF. The CDR3 DNA reads TGCAGTGCTAGAATGTGGACTAGCGGGGCTTACAATGAGCAGTTCTTC.

This clonotype showed up just a few times. The rearrangement joins TRBV11-3 to TRBJ2-2; TRBD2 is a possible D gene (6 bases). The ends were cut back, 5 bases at V and 2 bases at J, with 15 bases in the middle. The CDR3 contains 16 residues. Per the germline V gene, CDR1 is SGHNT and CDR2 is YENEEA. CDR3 residues: CASSARGSGNTGELFF. The CDR3 DNA reads as TGTGCCAGCAGCGCCCGGGGGAGCGGAAACACCGGGGAGCTGTTTTTT.

This clonotype was seen ten or more times. This chain connects TRBV28 to TRBJ2-1; D is ambiguous. Germline V lookup: CDR1 MDHEN, CDR2 SYDVKM. The CDR3 is 14 amino acids. Trimming shortened V by 6 bases and J by 7 bases, and 16 bases separated the two germline ends. The CDR3 DNA follows: TGTGCCAGCAGCCCCAGTTTGGGGTTGAATGAGCAGTTCTTC. This codes for CASSPSLGLNEQFF.

This clonotype was seen a few times. The chain joins TRBV30 to TRBJ2-4; TRBD2 aligns across 7 bases. V lost 2 bases, J lost 4 bases, and 5 bases stayed unmatched. This CDR3 comprises 14 residues. Germline V gene lookup returns CDR1 GTSNPN and CDR2 SVGIG (reference sequence). The CDR3 here is CAWSTGTNKNIQYF. CDR3 DNA sequence: TGTGCCTGGAGTACCGGGACTAATAAAAACATTCAGTACTTC. The complete variable domain, with remaining parts taken from reference TRBV30 and TRBJ2-4, reads SQTIHQWPATLVQPVGSPLSLECTVEGTSNPNLYWYRQAAGRGLQLLFYSVGIGQISSEVPQNLSASRPQDRQFILSSKKLLLSDSGFYLCAWSTGTNKNIQYFGAGTRLSVL.

This chain uses TRBV7-9 with TRBJ2-7, with TRBD2 matching 11 bases. The CDR3 is 15 amino acids. Germline V lookup: CDR1 SEHNR, CDR2 FQNEAQ (reference sequence). V trimming: 7 bases; J trimming: 2 bases; junction bases outside the gene matches: 7. The CDR3 sequence: CASTDLAGGTYEQYF. The CDR3 coding sequence is TGTGCCAGCACCGACCTAGCGGGAGGTACCTACGAGCAGTACTTC.

Ten or more counts support this clonotype. J is TRBJ2-1 and V is TRBV15; D may be TRBD2 (5 bases). V lost 3 bases, J lost 14 bases, and 17 bases lay in between. Germline assignment: CDR1 LNHNV and CDR2 YYDKDF (reference sequence). The CDR3 contains 13 residues. CDR3: CATSSDLTTRKFF. DNA for the CDR3: TGTGCCACCAGCAGCGATCTGACTACGAGGAAGTTCTTC.

This clonotype was recorded a few times. V and J are TRBV19 and TRBJ1-5; TRBD1 might be the D (6 bases). V was shortened by 3 bases and J by 7 bases, with 13 bases between the two germline ends. The germline gives CDR1 LNHDA, CDR2 SQIVND (reference sequence). The CDR3 sequence is 14 residues long. CDR3 sequence: CASSISQGRQPQHF. CDR3 in DNA: TGTGCCAGTAGTATTTCCCAGGGGAGGCAGCCCCAGCATTTT.

This clonotype was found many times. The chain is built from TRBV29-1 and TRBJ2-1; D ambiguous. The germline V and J ends were trimmed by 4 bases and 2 bases, with 9 bases remaining between them. The CDR3 consists of 13 residues. Germline-derived CDR1 and CDR2 are SQVTM and ANQGSEA. The CDR3 nucleotides are TGCAGCGTTGGCACTTATCCCTACAATGAGCAGTTCTTC. It is translated as CSVGTYPYNEQFF.